The 19 T cell receptor beta chains below were found in one sample sequenced in a study of blood T cell repertoires in COVID-19. Method: immunoSEQ multiplex PCR; TCRdb's copy keeps in-frame clones and lacks some. This sample has about 500,000 clones, with roughly nine tenths found just once. The sequenced sample consisted of peripheral blood. These receptors were collected from a woman between 45 and 60 years old with COVID-19, enrolled during active disease.

V gene TRBV11-2 combines with J gene TRBJ1-5; D possibly corresponds to TRBD1 (6 bases). Trimming removed 1 base at V and 3 bases at J, with 19 bases between. The CDR3 totals 18 residues. Germline CDR1 is SGHAT and CDR2 is FQNNGV. CDR3 DNA: TGTGCCAGCAGCTTAGGACGTTCAAAGGGGGACAACAATCAGCCCCAGCATTTT. Protein product: CASSLGRSKGDNNQPQHF.

This chain connects TRBV7-9 to TRBJ1-2; D is uncertain. The CDR3 runs 17 residues. The V gene's germline CDR1 is SEHNR and CDR2 FQNEAQ (reference sequence). V lost 1 base, J lost 2 bases, and 17 bases lay in between. The DNA for the CDR3 is TGTGCCAGCAGCTTAGGGGTGTGGGCCCCACAAAACTATGGCTACACCTTC. It codes for CASSLGVWAPQNYGYTF.

The CDR3 region is CAISAGDSRDTQYF. The CDR3 DNA is TGTGCCATCAGCGCTGGGGACTCCCGAGATACGCAGTATTTT. The gene calls are TRBV10-3 and TRBJ2-3; D is perhaps TRBD2 (6 bases). The CDR3 contains 14 residues. Trimming took off 6 bases at V and 5 bases at J, with 15 bases between the two ends. Germline lookup yields CDR1 ENHRY and CDR2 SYGVKD.

The chain recombines TRBV4-1 with TRBJ1-1; TRBD1 agrees at 9 bases. Per germline, CDR1 MGHRA and CDR2 YSYEKL. The CDR3 contains 15 residues. J gave up 4 bases and V 2 bases, and 5 bases lay outside the gene matches. This chain's CDR3 is CASSQTGGAGTEAFF. The CDR3 DNA reads TGCGCCAGCAGCCAAACAGGGGGCGCGGGCACTGAAGCTTTCTTT.

V is TRBV7-8 and J is TRBJ2-7; 7 nucleotides agree with TRBD1. The germline gives CDR1 SGHVS, CDR2 FQNEAQ. V was pared by 5 bases and J by 4 bases, with 8 bases of the junction left unmatched. The CDR3 runs 14 residues. In DNA, the CDR3 is TGTGCCAGCAGCCTTCGACAGGGATCGTACGAGCAGTACTTC. It yields the protein CASSLRQGSYEQYF. Supplemented by reference TRBV7-8 and TRBJ2-7, the full variable domain reads GAGVSQSPRYKVAKRGQDVALRCDPISGHVSLFWYQQALGQGPEFLTYFQNEAQLDKSGLPSDRFFAERPEGSVSTLKIQRTQQEDSAVYLCASSLRQGSYEQYFGPGTRLTVT.

Concerning this clone: This sample also contains other DNA sequences that code for the same CDR3. The chain employs TRBV6-5 and TRBJ2-2; no clear D. Germline assignment: CDR1 MNHEY and CDR2 SVGAGI. There are 14 residues in the CDR3. The V end lost 0 bases, the J end lost 1 base, and 3 bases lay between the germline ends. The CDR3 sequence is CASSYSRNTGELFF. Written as DNA, the CDR3 is TGTGCCAGCAGTTACTCGCGGAACACCGGGGAGCTGTTTTTT.

The V and J genes are TRBV5-1 and TRBJ2-7; possible D gene TRBD2, 7 bases. V dropped 0 bases and J dropped 4 bases, with 11 bases sitting between them. Germline CDR1 reads SGHRS; CDR2 reads YFSETQ. The CDR3 sequence is 14 residues long. DNA for the CDR3: TGCGCCAGCAGCTTGGCAGGGGAGGGTTACGAGCAGTACTTC. It translates to CASSLAGEGYEQYF.

Regarding this clone: At the DNA level, this CDR3 is encoded by other sequences in the same sample as well. The chain recombines TRBV5-1 with TRBJ2-5; no clear D gene. V was clipped by 4 bases and J by 3 bases, with 10 bases between them. The CDR3 extends over 13 amino acids. CDR1 and CDR2 (germline): SGHRS, YFSETQ. The CDR3, as DNA: TGCGCCAGCAGCCCAGAGGCCGAAGAGACCCAGTACTTC. Translated: CASSPEAEETQYF.

The chain is built from TRBV30 and TRBJ1-4, with unresolved D. V shed 8 bases and J shed 0 bases, with 13 bases lying between them. The CDR3 spans 14 residues. Germline V CDR1 and CDR2: GTSNPN, SVGIG (reference sequence). This CDR3 reads CASQEGATNEKLFF. The CDR3 nucleotides read TGTGCCAGCCAAGAGGGTGCAACTAATGAAAAACTGTTTTTT.

This clone was detected once. V gene TRBV7-6 combines with J gene TRBJ2-3; 11 bases are a match to TRBD2. J gave up 2 bases and V 5 bases, and 9 bases lay outside the gene matches. The CDR3 has 17 residues. Germline-derived CDR1 and CDR2 are SGHVS and FNYEAQ. The CDR3 coding sequence is TGTGCCAGCAGCGCCCGACTAGCGGGGTCCGACACAGATACGCAGTATTTT. It specifies CASSARLAGSDTDTQYF.

This chain joins TRBV13 and TRBJ1-2; D is unclear. V lost 0 bases and J lost 6, with 11 bases in between. This CDR3 has 14 residues. The V gene's germline CDR1 is PRHDT and CDR2 FYEKMQ (reference sequence). The CDR3 sequence: CASSLGRRSNGYTF. The CDR3 nucleotides are TGTGCCAGCAGCTTAGGGCGGCGTTCCAATGGCTACACCTTC.

The V call is TRBV12-5, the J call TRBJ1-2; D gene uncertain. The V gene's germline CDR1 is LGHNT and CDR2 FRNRAP. V was pared by 2 bases and J by 5 bases, with 21 bases between. CDR3 size: 17 residues. This chain's CDR3 is CASGLRPTEGSSYGYTF. Written as DNA, the CDR3 is TGTGCTAGTGGTTTGCGCCCGACGGAGGGAAGCAGTTATGGCTACACCTTC. Supplemented by reference TRBV12-5 and TRBJ1-2, the full variable domain reads DARVTQTPRHKVTEMGQEVTMRCQPILGHNTVFWYRQTMMQGLELLAYFRNRAPLDDSGMPKDRFSAEMPDATLATLKIQPSEPRDSAVYFCASGLRPTEGSSYGYTFGSGTRLTVV.

This clone was seen a single time. This chain uses TRBV29-1 with TRBJ1-2; the match to TRBD1 covers 7 bases. There are 14 residues in the CDR3. CDR1 is SQVTM, CDR2 ANQGSEA, per germline. The V segment lost 6 bases and the J segment 4 bases; nucleotides outside the gene matches: 11. CDR3 DNA: TGCAGCGTGGAATACAGGGGAGGAAGCTATGGCTACACCTTC. It specifies CSVEYRGGSYGYTF.

The rearrangement joins TRBV2 to TRBJ1-1; D may be TRBD1 (5 bases). This CDR3 is 11 amino acids long. V dropped 4 bases and J dropped 11 bases, with 11 bases sitting between them. CDR1 and CDR2 from the germline V gene are SNHLY and FYNNEI. The CDR3: CASSAGGVAFF. The CDR3 nucleotides read TGTGCCAGCAGTGCTGGGGGGGTTGCTTTCTTT.

The chain has TRBV11-2 and TRBJ1-4, with TRBD1 matching over 8 bases. The CDR3 is made up of 16 amino acids. Germline V CDR1 and CDR2: SGHAT, FQNNGV. V trimming: 3 bases; J trimming: 5 bases; junction bases outside the gene matches: 8. CDR3 nucleotide sequence: TGTGCCAGCAGCTTCCGAGCCCGACAGGGGAATGAAAAACTGTTTTTT. Protein sequence: CASSFRARQGNEKLFF.

This chain links TRBV2 with TRBJ1-5; D gene ambiguous. The CDR3 extends over 12 amino acids. Germline V gives CDR1 SNHLY, CDR2 FYNNEI. Trimming left V 8 bases short and J 3 bases short, with 8 bases between. The CDR3 DNA is TGTGCCAGCCGGGATTTCAATCAGCCCCAGCATTTT. Protein: CASRDFNQPQHF.

This clone came up once. The chain links TRBV27 to TRBJ1-2, with TRBD1 identical over 12 bases. Germline-derived CDR1 and CDR2 are MNHEY and SMNVEV (reference sequence). The length of the CDR3 is 14 residues. V was pared by 6 bases and J by 3 bases, with 2 bases of the junction left unmatched. CDR3 region: CASRGTGGDYGYTF. The CDR3 DNA reads as TGTGCCAGCAGGGGGACAGGGGGCGACTATGGCTACACCTTC.

This clone came up once. The chain couples TRBV7-3 to TRBJ1-2; D gene unclear. The CDR3 length is 14 residues. Per the germline V gene, CDR1 is SGHTA and CDR2 is FQGTGA. V shed 3 bases and J shed 8 bases, with 16 bases lying between them. CDR3 region: CASSLGGLSIGYTF. DNA for the CDR3: TGTGCCAGCAGCTTGGGTGGGCTTTCTATCGGCTACACCTTC.

The chain joins TRBV3-1 (or the pseudogene TRBV3-2) to TRBJ1-5; possibly TRBD1 for D (6 bases). CDR3 size: 15 residues. The V end was cut by 4 bases, the J end by 3 bases, with 13 bases between. Per the germline V gene, CDR1 is LGHDT and CDR2 is YNNKEL (reference sequence). This chain's CDR3 is CASSPRGGVNQPQHF. CDR3 sequence (DNA): TGTGCCAGCAGCCCTAGAGGGGGGGTCAATCAGCCCCAGCATTTT.